One sample yielded the 25 T cell receptor beta chains listed below, sequenced in a study of control samples from healthy donors and cancer patients. The data were produced by immunoSEQ multiplex PCR, yet TCRdb's version contains in-frame clones alone and is incomplete. The sample comprises 150,000 to 200,000 clones, about 93% of which are singletons, and roughly 1.5% rests with the top ten. Sample: blood. Receptors originate from a man aged 18 to 30 in good health.

The gene calls are TRBV9 and TRBJ1-2, with a possible D match to TRBD1 (5 bases). The CDR3 has 13 amino acids. The V and J ends lost 3 bases and 8 bases respectively, with 14 bases between them. Germline V gene data show CDR1 as SGDLS and CDR2 as YYNGEE. CDR3 sequence: CASSARGGAGYTF. CDR3 sequence (DNA): TGTGCCAGCAGCGCCCGCGGAGGGGCAGGCTACACCTTC.

The gene calls are TRBV28 and TRBJ2-3, with D uncertain. CDR3 length: 10 amino acids. Trimming left V 5 bases short and J 6 bases short, with 3 bases between. Germline V gives CDR1 MDHEN, CDR2 SYDVKM. The CDR3 DNA reads TGTGCCAGCAGTCGGGATACGCAGTATTTT. Amino acids: CASSRDTQYF.

The chain recombines TRBV3-1 (or the pseudogene TRBV3-2) with TRBJ1-1; the D gene is possibly TRBD1 (5 bases). CDR3 length equals 14 residues. Trimming stripped 2 bases from V and 6 bases from J, with 13 bases between. The germline V gene has CDR1 LGHDT and CDR2 YNNKEL (reference sequence). The CDR3 region is CASSQFGGEAEAFF. The CDR3 nucleotides read TGTGCCAGCAGCCAATTCGGGGGGGAGGCTGAAGCTTTCTTT.

Here the CDR3 reads CASSEFWGSNQPQHF. In DNA, the CDR3 is TGTGCCAGCAGTGAATTTTGGGGTAGCAATCAGCCCCAGCATTTT. The chain employs TRBV6-1 and TRBJ1-5, with D hard to call. This CDR3 has 15 residues. CDR1 and CDR2 from the germline V gene are MNHNS and SASEGT. Trimming took off 2 bases at V and 0 bases at J, with 8 bases between the two ends.

CDR3 in DNA: TGCGCCAGCAGCTTGGACAGGTCGAGCTCCTATAATTCACCCCTCCACTTT. Amino acids: CASSLDRSSSYNSPLHF. The chain has TRBV5-1 and TRBJ1-6; D is perhaps TRBD1 (5 bases). Per germline, CDR1 SGHRS and CDR2 YFSETQ. Trimming took off 0 bases at V and 0 bases at J, with 10 bases between the two ends. The CDR3 has 17 amino acids.

The chain combines TRBV3-1 (or the pseudogene TRBV3-2) with TRBJ2-5; D may match TRBD1 or TRBD2 (6 bases each). The germline gives CDR1 LGHDT, CDR2 YNNKEL (reference sequence). Trimming took 4 bases from V and 4 from J, leaving 13 bases between them. The CDR3 is 14 residues long. The CDR3 bases are TGTGCCAGCAGCCCACCGGGGGCCCCAGAGACCCAGTACTTC. This codes for CASSPPGAPETQYF.

The rearrangement links TRBV11-2 to TRBJ1-6; a weak D match, TRBD1 (6 bases). V lost 5 bases, J lost 4 bases, and 18 bases lay in between. CDR3 length: 17 residues. Germline CDR1 reads SGHAT; CDR2 reads FQNNGV. The DNA for the CDR3 is TGTGCCAGCAGCCCCCAGGACAGACGATCATATAATTCACCCCTCCACTTT. Translated, it gives CASSPQDRRSYNSPLHF.

This clone was picked up one time. The chain has TRBV10-3 and TRBJ2-3; no clear D. The CDR3 runs to 14 residues. Trimming took off 3 bases at V and 7 bases at J, with 14 bases between the two ends. From germline, CDR1 is ENHRY and CDR2 SYGVKD. The CDR3 protein is CAISEAYARNTQYF. In nucleotides, the CDR3 is TGTGCCATCAGTGAAGCCTATGCTAGGAATACGCAGTATTTT.

The chain combines TRBV11-2 with TRBJ1-1; tentative D call: TRBD1 (6 bases). Germline CDR1 is SGHAT and CDR2 is FQNNGV. The ends were cut back, 1 base at V and 10 bases at J, with 13 bases in the middle. The CDR3 totals 13 residues. This CDR3 is CASSLVGTPGAFF. CDR3 nucleotides: TGTGCCAGCAGCTTAGTGGGGACACCGGGAGCTTTCTTT.

This clone was recorded once. This chain uses TRBV6-5 with TRBJ1-1; no reliable D call. The CDR3 runs 14 residues. Trimming shortened V by 4 bases and J by 5 bases, and 14 bases separated the two germline ends. Germline CDR1 reads MNHEY; CDR2 reads SVGAGI. CDR3 bases: TGTGCCAGCAGTTCCCCGCGGGCGGGGACTGAAGCTTTCTTT. Translating gives CASSSPRAGTEAFF.

V gene TRBV28 combines with J gene TRBJ2-7; a weak D match, TRBD1 (6 bases). V dropped 6 bases and J dropped 2 bases, with 11 bases sitting between them. The germline CDR1 and CDR2 sequences are MDHEN and SYDVKM. This CDR3 is built from 13 residues. CDR3 region: CASSQDSPYEQYF. Here the CDR3 DNA reads TGTGCCAGCAGCCAGGACAGCCCCTACGAGCAGTACTTC. Full variable domain (remainder filled in from reference TRBV28 and TRBJ2-7): DVKVTQSSRYLVKRTGEKVFLECVQDMDHENMFWYRQDPGLGLRLIYFSYDVKMKEKGDIPEGYSVSREKKERFSLILESASTNQTSMYLCASSQDSPYEQYFGPGTRLTVT.

The chain carries TRBV6-6 and TRBJ1-6; D gene uncertain. In germline, CDR1 is MNHNY, CDR2 SVGAGI (reference sequence). CDR3 length: 16 residues. V lost 0 bases, J lost 6 bases, and 12 bases lay in between. The CDR3 protein is CASSYSNVGSNSPLHF. For the CDR3, the DNA is TGTGCCAGCAGTTACTCGAATGTGGGCAGTAATTCACCCCTCCACTTT.

The genes are TRBV10-2 and TRBJ2-7; D unresolved. Germline CDR1 reads WSHSY; CDR2 reads SAAADI. The V end lost 3 bases, the J end lost 6 bases, and 9 bases lay between the germline ends. This CDR3 is 12 amino acids long. The CDR3 reads CASSERLSEQYF. CDR3 bases: TGCGCCAGCAGTGAAAGGCTTTCCGAGCAGTACTTC.

This chain uses TRBV20-1 with TRBJ2-5; 14 bases agree with TRBD2. The V gene end was trimmed by 3 bases and the J gene end by 5 bases; junction bases not matched to a gene: 8. The length of the CDR3 is 16 residues. Germline values: CDR1 DFQATT, CDR2 SNEGSKA (reference sequence). The chain's CDR3 is CSASLPGLAGAETQYF. CDR3 DNA: TGCAGTGCTAGTTTGCCGGGACTAGCGGGGGCGGAGACCCAGTACTTC.

The chain combines TRBV18 with TRBJ1-1; TRBD1 aligns across 7 bases. CDR1 KGHSH and CDR2 LQKENI come from the germline V gene. CDR3 length: 16 amino acids. Trimming cost V 4 bases and J 7 bases; bases outside gene matches: 15. CDR3 sequence (DNA): TGTGCCAGCTCACGCACTCGTACTACAGGGGCCCATGAAGCTTTCTTT. It translates to CASSRTRTTGAHEAFF.

As for this clone: Other DNA variants within this sample encode the same CDR3. This chain connects TRBV5-1 to TRBJ2-3, with 7 bases matching TRBD1. CDR3 length: 14 residues. CDR1 is SGHRS and CDR2 is YFSETQ in the germline V gene. With 4 bases clipped from V and 1 base from J, the junction kept 3 bases outside the gene matches. The CDR3 DNA is TGCGCCAGCAGCCTAGACAGGGGCACAGATACGCAGTATTTT. Its translation: CASSLDRGTDTQYF.

The CDR3 is CAWTPGWVNEQYF. CDR3 DNA sequence: TGTGCCTGGACCCCTGGTTGGGTAAACGAGCAGTACTTC. V usage is TRBV30 and J usage is TRBJ2-7; D gene unclear. The CDR3 consists of 13 residues. V shed 4 bases and J shed 5 bases, with 15 bases lying between them. Germline CDR1 GTSNPN, CDR2 SVGIG (reference sequence).

The sample holds a few counts of this clone. The J gene is TRBJ2-7, the V gene TRBV28; D may match TRBD1 or TRBD2 (7 bases each). The CDR3 consists of 17 residues. Germline values: CDR1 MDHEN, CDR2 SYDVKM. The V end lost 7 bases, the J end lost 5 bases, and 27 bases lay between the germline ends. The CDR3 nucleotides are TGTGCCAGCAAGAAAGGGGGGGGAACAGGGGTTTTGGACGAGCAGTACTTC. Translated, it gives CASKKGGGTGVLDEQYF.

The chain combines TRBV19 with TRBJ1-4; D is ambiguous. The CDR3 consists of 14 residues. V shed 5 bases and J shed 7 bases, with 14 bases lying between them. Germline CDR1 is LNHDA and CDR2 is SQIVND (reference sequence). CDR3 nucleotides: TGTGCCAGTAGTGTTCAACCTTGGGGTGAAAAACTGTTTTTT. Translated: CASSVQPWGEKLFF.

This chain joins TRBV30 and TRBJ1-5; D remains unclear. There are 13 residues in the CDR3. Trimming stripped 0 bases from V and 5 bases from J, with 8 bases between. Germline V gene sequence: CDR1 GTSNPN, CDR2 SVGIG (reference sequence). CDR3 bases: TGTGCCTGGAGTGTACGATGGGATCAGCCCCAGCATTTT. Translating it yields CAWSVRWDQPQHF.

CDR3 bases: TGTGCCAGCAGCCGAATACAGGGGGACGAAGGCTACACCTTC. Protein product: CASSRIQGDEGYTF. J is TRBJ1-2 and V is TRBV3-1 (or the pseudogene TRBV3-2); 8 bases align to TRBD1. Trimming took 4 bases from V and 8 from J; bases not matched to a gene: 9. From germline, CDR1 is LGHDT and CDR2 YNNKEL (reference sequence). CDR3 length: 14 residues.

The chain joins TRBV5-1 to TRBJ1-3, with D perhaps TRBD1 (5 bases). The CDR3 contains 18 residues. Per the germline V gene, CDR1 is SGHRS and CDR2 is YFSETQ. With 0 bases removed from V and 2 bases from J, the gap between germline ends came to 18 bases. For the CDR3, the DNA is TGCGCCAGCAGCTTGGGCCGACTAGCGGGGGAAACTGGAAACACCATATATTTT. The encoded protein is CASSLGRLAGETGNTIYF. Together with reference TRBV5-1 and TRBJ1-3, the CDR3 gives the full variable domain: KAGVTQTPRYLIKTRGQQVTLSCSPISGHRSVSWYQQTPGQGLQFLFEYFSETQRNKGNFPGRFSGRQFSNSRSEMNVSTLELGDSALYLCASSLGRLAGETGNTIYFGEGSWLTVV.

This clone was observed once. This chain uses TRBV10-3 with TRBJ1-1, with TRBD1 as a possible D gene (6 bases). Germline V gene data show CDR1 as ENHRY and CDR2 as SYGVKD. The CDR3 is made up of 13 amino acids. The germline V and J ends were trimmed by 10 bases and 3 bases, with 15 bases remaining between them. For the CDR3, the DNA is TGTGCCACTAACGAACAGGGATACACTGAAGCTTTCTTT. It is translated as CATNEQGYTEAFF.

The chain recombines TRBV12-3 or TRBV12-4 with TRBJ1-6; D is uncertain. The CDR3 spans 13 residues. The V end was cut by 7 bases, the J end by 0 bases, with 4 bases between. The CDR3 loop reads CASKSSYNSPLHF. DNA of the CDR3: TGTGCCAGCAAGAGCTCCTATAATTCACCCCTCCACTTT.

The rearrangement links TRBV5-6 to TRBJ1-2; TRBD1 aligns across 9 bases. The ends lost 2 bases at V and 7 bases at J; junction bases unmatched: 15. The CDR3 is made up of 17 amino acids. Germline V lookup: CDR1 SGHDT, CDR2 YYEEEE. For the CDR3, the DNA is TGTGCCAGCAGCTTAGGACAGGGGATTCGGAGCGGGGGTGGCTACACCTTC. It specifies CASSLGQGIRSGGGYTF.